This T cell receptor (beta chain) was sequenced in a study of early T cells in non-severe SARS-CoV-2 infection. Whole-study context: Sequencing input comprised bulk RNA from unsorted whole blood; chain pairing was not available.

Unique molecular identifiers tagged individual cDNA molecules. TCRdb called the 5' RACE reads again in MiXCR, with one record for every CDR3 protein. Of over 50,000 distinct CDR3 sequences listed, approximately 8% are singletons. Study-level results: VDJdb matches were skewed toward anti-spike CD8 T cell responses.

Of note for this clonotype: The antigen is undetermined.

Sequenced input: whole blood. The TCR sequence derives from an adult who was a healthcare worker with PCR-confirmed SARS-CoV-2 infection or an uninfected control (not recorded which).

The CDR3 nucleotides are TGTGCCAGCAGCCGGGCGTTAATTCCGGGACTAGCCGCCTACGAGCAGTACTTC. Translating gives CASSRALIPGLAAYEQYF. This chain connects TRBV4-2 to TRBJ2-7; 9 nucleotides match TRBD2. Germline V gene data show CDR1 as LGHNA and CDR2 as YNFKEQ. With V trimmed by 4 bases and J by 2 bases, 15 bases remained unmatched. The CDR3 covers 18 residues.